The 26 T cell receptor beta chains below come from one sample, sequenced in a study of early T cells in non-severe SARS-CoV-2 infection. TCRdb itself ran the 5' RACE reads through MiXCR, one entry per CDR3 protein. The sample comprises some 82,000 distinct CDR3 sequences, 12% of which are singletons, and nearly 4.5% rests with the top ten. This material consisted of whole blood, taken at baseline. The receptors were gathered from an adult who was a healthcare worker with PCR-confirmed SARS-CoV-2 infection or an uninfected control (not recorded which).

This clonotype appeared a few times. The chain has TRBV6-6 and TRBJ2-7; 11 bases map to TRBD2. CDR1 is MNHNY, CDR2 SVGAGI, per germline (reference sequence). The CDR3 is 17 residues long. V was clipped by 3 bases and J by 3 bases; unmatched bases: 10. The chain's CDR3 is CASSYYASGRSNYEQYF. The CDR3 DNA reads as TGTGCCAGCAGTTATTACGCTAGCGGGAGGTCCAACTACGAGCAGTACTTC.

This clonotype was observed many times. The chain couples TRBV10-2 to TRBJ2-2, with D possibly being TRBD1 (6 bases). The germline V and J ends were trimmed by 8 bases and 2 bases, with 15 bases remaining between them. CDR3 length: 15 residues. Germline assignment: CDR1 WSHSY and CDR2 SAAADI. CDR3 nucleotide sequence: TGCGCCAGCGTATTAGACAGGCCCAACACCGGGGAGCTGTTTTTT. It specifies CASVLDRPNTGELFF.

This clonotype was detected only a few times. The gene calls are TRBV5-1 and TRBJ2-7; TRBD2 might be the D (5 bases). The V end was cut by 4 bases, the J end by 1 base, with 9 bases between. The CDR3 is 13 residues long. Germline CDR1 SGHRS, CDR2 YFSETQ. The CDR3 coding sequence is TGCGCCAGCAGCCTGGACTTGTCCTACGAGCAGTACTTC. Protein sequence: CASSLDLSYEQYF.

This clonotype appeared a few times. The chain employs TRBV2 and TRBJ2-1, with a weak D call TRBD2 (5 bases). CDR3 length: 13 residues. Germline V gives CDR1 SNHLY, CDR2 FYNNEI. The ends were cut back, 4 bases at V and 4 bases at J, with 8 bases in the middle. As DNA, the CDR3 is TGTGCCAGCAGTGCGAGGGAGTACAATGAGCAGTTCTTC. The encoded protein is CASSAREYNEQFF.

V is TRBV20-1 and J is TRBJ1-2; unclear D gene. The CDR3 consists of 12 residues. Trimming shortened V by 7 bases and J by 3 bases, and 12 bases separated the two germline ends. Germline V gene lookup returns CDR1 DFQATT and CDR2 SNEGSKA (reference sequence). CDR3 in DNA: TGCAGTGTGTCTTACGGCGACTATGGCTACACCTTC. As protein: CSVSYGDYGYTF.

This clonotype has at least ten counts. The CDR3 DNA reads as TGTGCCAGCACCACCATAGCGGGACTATTCTACAATGAGCAGTTCTTC. Its translation: CASTTIAGLFYNEQFF. This sequence joins TRBV5-4 and TRBJ2-1; 8 nucleotides agree with TRBD2. The CDR3 spans 16 residues. V lost 6 bases to trimming and J lost 3 bases; unmatched junction nucleotides: 11. From germline, CDR1 is SGHNT and CDR2 YYREEE (reference sequence).

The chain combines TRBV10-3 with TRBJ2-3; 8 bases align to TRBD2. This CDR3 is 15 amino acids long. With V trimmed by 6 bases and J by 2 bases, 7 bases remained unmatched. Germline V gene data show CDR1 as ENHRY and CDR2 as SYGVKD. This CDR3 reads CAIRFSGELTDTQYF. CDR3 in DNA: TGTGCCATCAGATTTAGCGGGGAACTCACAGATACGCAGTATTTT.

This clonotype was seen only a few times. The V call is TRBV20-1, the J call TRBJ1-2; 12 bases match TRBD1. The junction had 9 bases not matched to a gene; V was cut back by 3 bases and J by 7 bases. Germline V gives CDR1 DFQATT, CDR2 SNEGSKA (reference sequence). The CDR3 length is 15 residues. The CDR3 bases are TGCAGTGCTAGGCCTCGGGACAGGGGGCAAGGTGGCTACACCTTC. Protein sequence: CSARPRDRGQGGYTF.

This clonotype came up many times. The CDR3 nucleotides are TGTGCCAGCAGCTTTACAGGGGTCCGGGAAGAGACCCAGTACTTC. It specifies CASSFTGVREETQYF. The J gene is TRBJ2-5, the V gene TRBV7-2, with TRBD1 identical over 7 bases. V lost 3 bases, J lost 3 bases, and 7 bases stayed unmatched. This CDR3 region has 15 residues. Germline V gene sequence: CDR1 SGHTA, CDR2 FQGNSA.

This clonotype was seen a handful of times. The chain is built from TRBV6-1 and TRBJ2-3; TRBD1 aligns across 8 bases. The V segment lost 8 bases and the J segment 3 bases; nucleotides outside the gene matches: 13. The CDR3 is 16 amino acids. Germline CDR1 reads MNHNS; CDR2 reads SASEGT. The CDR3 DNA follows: TGTGCCAGCTCGACCGGGGACAGGTTTTCAACAGATACGCAGTATTTT. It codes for CASSTGDRFSTDTQYF.

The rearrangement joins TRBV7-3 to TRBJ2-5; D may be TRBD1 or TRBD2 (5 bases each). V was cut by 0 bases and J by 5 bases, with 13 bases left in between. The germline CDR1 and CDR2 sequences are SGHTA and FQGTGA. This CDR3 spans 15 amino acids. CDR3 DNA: TGTGCCAGCAGCTTAACGAGGGGTGGTCGTGAGACCCAGTACTTC. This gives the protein CASSLTRGGRETQYF.

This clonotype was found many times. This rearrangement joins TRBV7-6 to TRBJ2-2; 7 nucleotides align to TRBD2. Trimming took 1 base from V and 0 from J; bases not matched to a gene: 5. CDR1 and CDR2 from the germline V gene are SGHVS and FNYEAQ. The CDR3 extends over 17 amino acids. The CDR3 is CASSLVPSGSNTGELFF. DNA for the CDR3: TGTGCCAGCAGCTTAGTCCCTAGCGGCTCGAACACCGGGGAGCTGTTTTTT.

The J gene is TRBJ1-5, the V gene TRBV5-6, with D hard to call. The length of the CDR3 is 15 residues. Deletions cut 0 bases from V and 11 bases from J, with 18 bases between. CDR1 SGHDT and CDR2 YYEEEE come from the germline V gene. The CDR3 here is CASSLVGPEIWSQHF. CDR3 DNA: TGTGCCAGCAGCTTGGTAGGGCCAGAAATTTGGTCCCAGCATTTT.

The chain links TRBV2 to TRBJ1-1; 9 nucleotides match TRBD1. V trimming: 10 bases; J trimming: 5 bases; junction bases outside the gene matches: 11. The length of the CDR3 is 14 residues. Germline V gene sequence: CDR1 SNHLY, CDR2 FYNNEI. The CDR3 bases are TGTGCCACCCAATGGACAGGGGTGGGAACTGAAGCTTTCTTT. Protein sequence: CATQWTGVGTEAFF.

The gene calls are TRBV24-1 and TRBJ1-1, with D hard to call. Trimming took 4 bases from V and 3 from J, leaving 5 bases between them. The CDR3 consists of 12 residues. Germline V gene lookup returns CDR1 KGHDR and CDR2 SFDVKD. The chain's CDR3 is CATSDAYTEAFF. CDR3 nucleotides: TGTGCCACCAGTGACGCCTACACTGAAGCTTTCTTT.

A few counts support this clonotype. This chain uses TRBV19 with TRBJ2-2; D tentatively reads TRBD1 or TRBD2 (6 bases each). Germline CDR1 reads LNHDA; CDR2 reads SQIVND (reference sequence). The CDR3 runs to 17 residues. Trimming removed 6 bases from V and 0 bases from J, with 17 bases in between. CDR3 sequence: CASSPSGGLANTGELFF. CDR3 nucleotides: TGTGCCAGTAGCCCGTCTGGGGGGCTTGCGAACACCGGGGAGCTGTTTTTT.

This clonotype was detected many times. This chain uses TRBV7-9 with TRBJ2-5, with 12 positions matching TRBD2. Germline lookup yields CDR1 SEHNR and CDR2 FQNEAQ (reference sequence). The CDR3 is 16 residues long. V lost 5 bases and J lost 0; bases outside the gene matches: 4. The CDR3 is CASSKGTSGYQETQYF. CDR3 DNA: TGTGCCAGCAGCAAAGGGACTAGCGGGTACCAAGAGACCCAGTACTTC.

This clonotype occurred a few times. CDR3 sequence (DNA): TGTGCCTGGAGTGGACAGAGGAATCAGCCCCAGCATTTT. Protein: CAWSGQRNQPQHF. This chain connects TRBV30 to TRBJ1-5; D is perhaps TRBD1 (5 bases). V was shortened by 1 base and J by 4 bases, with 8 bases between the two germline ends. The germline gives CDR1 GTSNPN, CDR2 SVGIG (reference sequence). This CDR3 is built from 13 residues.

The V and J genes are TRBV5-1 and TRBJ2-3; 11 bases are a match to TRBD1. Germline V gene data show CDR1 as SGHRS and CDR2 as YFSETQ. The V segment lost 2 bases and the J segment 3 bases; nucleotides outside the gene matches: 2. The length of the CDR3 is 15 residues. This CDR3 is CASSFGQGATDTQYF. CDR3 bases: TGCGCCAGCAGCTTCGGACAGGGGGCAACAGATACGCAGTATTTT.

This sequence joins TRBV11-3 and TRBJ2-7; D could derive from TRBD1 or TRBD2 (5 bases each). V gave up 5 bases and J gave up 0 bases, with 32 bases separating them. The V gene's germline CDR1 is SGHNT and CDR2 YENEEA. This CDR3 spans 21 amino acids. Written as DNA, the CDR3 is TGTGCCAGCAGCCCTCGAGGGTCGTCTCCACCCCCCGGGGCGAGCTCCTACGAGCAGTACTTC. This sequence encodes CASSPRGSSPPPGASSYEQYF.

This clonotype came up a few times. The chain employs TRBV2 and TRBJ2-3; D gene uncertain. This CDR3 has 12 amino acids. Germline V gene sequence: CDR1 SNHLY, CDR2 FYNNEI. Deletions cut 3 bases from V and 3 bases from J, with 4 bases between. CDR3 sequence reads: CASSDLTDTQYF. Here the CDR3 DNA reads TGTGCCAGCAGTGATCTTACAGATACGCAGTATTTT.

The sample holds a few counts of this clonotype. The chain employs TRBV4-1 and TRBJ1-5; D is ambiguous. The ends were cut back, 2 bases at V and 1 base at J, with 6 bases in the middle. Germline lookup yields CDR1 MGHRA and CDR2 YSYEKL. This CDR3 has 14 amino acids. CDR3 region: CASSQMDSNQPQHF. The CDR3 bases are TGCGCCAGCAGCCAAATGGACAGCAATCAGCCCCAGCATTTT.

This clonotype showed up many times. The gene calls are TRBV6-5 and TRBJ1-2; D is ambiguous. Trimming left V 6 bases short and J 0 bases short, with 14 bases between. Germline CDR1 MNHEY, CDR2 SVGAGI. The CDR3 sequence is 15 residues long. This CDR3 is CASRYGRSSNYGYTF. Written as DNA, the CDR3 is TGTGCCAGCAGATACGGCAGGAGTTCTAACTATGGCTACACCTTC.

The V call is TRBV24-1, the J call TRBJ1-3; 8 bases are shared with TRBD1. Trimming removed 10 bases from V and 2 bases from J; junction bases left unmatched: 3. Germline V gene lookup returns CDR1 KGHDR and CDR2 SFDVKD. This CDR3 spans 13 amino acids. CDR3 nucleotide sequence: TGTGCCACTCAGGACAGGGCTGGAAACACCATATATTTT. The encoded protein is CATQDRAGNTIYF.

The chain's CDR3 is CSARGLAGVILGHNEQFF. CDR3 in DNA: TGCAGTGCCCGGGGACTAGCGGGAGTAATTTTAGGGCACAATGAGCAGTTCTTC. The chain employs TRBV20-1 and TRBJ2-1, with TRBD2 matching over 14 bases. This CDR3 is 18 amino acids long. V trimming: 6 bases; J trimming: 5 bases; junction bases outside the gene matches: 15. Per the germline V gene, CDR1 is DFQATT and CDR2 is SNEGSKA (reference sequence).

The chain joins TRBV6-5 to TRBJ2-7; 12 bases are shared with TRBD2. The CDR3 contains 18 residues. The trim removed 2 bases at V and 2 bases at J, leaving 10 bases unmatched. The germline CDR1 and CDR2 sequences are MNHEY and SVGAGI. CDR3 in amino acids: CASSYRWASGRDTYEQYF. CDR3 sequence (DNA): TGTGCCAGCAGTTACAGATGGGCTAGCGGGAGGGACACCTACGAGCAGTACTTC.